This T cell receptor beta chain was captured in a study of blood T cell repertoires in COVID-19 (dated by TCRdb to about 2020). Concerning the study at large: Samples from collaborators originated in the United States, Italy and Spain and spanned both the acute and convalescent phases of COVID-19. The material from the prospective study consisted of cDNA or gDNA derived from T cells, B-cell-depleted T cells, or PBMCs. The dataset comprised deeply sampled blood TCRbeta repertoires from subjects exposed to, actively infected with, or recovered from COVID-19. The repertoires were made available in a free public database intended to serve as a resource for research on the immune response to SARS-CoV-2. Samples were obtained from the ongoing ImmuneRACE study (first 160 participants) and from roughly 1,300 subjects provided by 6 global collaborators. The sample metadata nearly always contained a de-identified subject ID, COVID-19 status, age in years and sex. Where HLA class I and class II types were available, the types were taken from metadata supplied by the sample provider, not from assay-based typing. General conclusions and limits of the study: The amount of clinical and demographic metadata varied by source and participant and was provided uncurated.

Unmatched junction bases come to 10, with V trimmed by 5 bases and J by 9 bases. The CDR3 spans 15 residues, from the cysteine through the phenylalanine. Only the CDR3 DNA is retained, 45 bases long and in frame from the first base. The germline V gene (reference sequence) sets CDR1 to MNHEY and CDR2 to SMNVEV. Comment on this clone: Its antigen is not yet known. No much larger clone exists at a distance of one base, and base qualities are not known.

Each collaborating institution followed its own protocols to collect whole blood in K2EDTA tubes. Collaborator samples were shipped for TCRbeta analysis as frozen whole blood, isolated PBMCs, or DNA extracted from either sample type. TCRbeta CDR3 regions were amplified from genomic DNA using the immunoSEQ Assay, a bias-controlled multiplex PCR. Per the source publication's procedure: Within the assay, amplification of reference gene primers was used to estimate how many nucleated cells each sample contained. To quantify the absolute abundance of each unique TCRbeta CDR3 rearrangement, sequence reads were collapsed and filtered. For each sample, productive Simpson clonality was calculated by taking the square root of Simpson's diversity index across productive rearrangements. TCRdb mirrors the immuneACCESS table, restricted to in-frame sequences. Some clones are absent from its copies; in checked studies, under half trace to an unresolved V gene, and the reason for the others is unknown. V, J and clone size were drawn from that table, and D and trimming were deduced from the DNA. This sample has roughly 220,000 clones in its table, and 70% to 90% of those were observed once. The ten largest make up 3% to 3.5% of the sample.

The V and J segments used are TRBV27 and TRBJ1-6, and 7 junctional nucleotides match TRBD1. The clonotype originates from a man between 60 and 75 years old with acute or convalescent COVID-19. The material sequenced was peripheral blood. DNA sequence: TGTGCCAGCAGTGGCCGACCAGGGGGATTTTCACCCCTCCACTTT. It translates to CASSGRPGGFSPLHF.